The 5 T cell receptor beta chains below were found in one sample sequenced in a study of CD8+ T cells in alopecia areata. Extraction of RNA preceded its reverse transcription into cDNA, which served as the sequencing template. The repertoire was sequenced with immunoSEQ multiplex PCR; TCRdb's copy has only in-frame clones and lacks some. The sample shows about 200,000 clones, roughly 56% of them seen only once. Sequences were obtained from CD8+ T cells sorted from blood. The receptors originated from a human donor in good health.

The rearrangement uses TRBV5-6 and TRBJ2-5; D gene unclear. Trimming removed 0 bases at V and 12 bases at J, with 15 bases between. The CDR3 runs to 13 residues. CDR1 is SGHDT and CDR2 is YYEEEE in the germline V gene. The CDR3 nucleotides read TGTGCCAGCAGCTTGGCCTCGGCGACCCGCAAGTACTTC. Its protein is CASSLASATRKYF. The variable domain in full, completed from reference TRBV5-6 and TRBJ2-5, reads DAGVTQSPTHLIKTRGQQVTLRCSPKSGHDTVSWYQQALGQGPQFIFQYYEEEERQRGNFPDRFSGHQFPNYSSELNVNALLLGDSALYLCASSLASATRKYFGPGTRLLVL.

The gene calls are TRBV2 and TRBJ2-3; 11 positions agree with TRBD2. The CDR3 is 16 residues long. Germline V lookup: CDR1 SNHLY, CDR2 FYNNEI. V lost 5 bases and J lost 4; bases outside the gene matches: 8. The CDR3 nucleotides are TGTGCCAGCAGTTCTCCACTAGCGGGGGCGGCAGATACGCAGTATTTT. Translated: CASSSPLAGAADTQYF.

This clone was seen a few times. The chain has TRBV14 and TRBJ2-1; TRBD2 matches 8 bases. The CDR3 consists of 16 residues. CDR1 SGHDN and CDR2 FVKESK come from the germline V gene. V shed 1 base and J 6 bases; nucleotides not matched to a gene: 8. The DNA of the CDR3 is TGTGCCAGCAGCCAAGTCGGGGGGGCGCTTCTCAATGAGCAGTTCTTC. The encoded protein is CASSQVGGALLNEQFF. Full variable domain (outside the CDR3, taken from reference TRBV14 and TRBJ2-1): EAGVTQFPSHSVIEKGQTVTLRCDPISGHDNLYWYRRVMGKEIKFLLHFVKESKQDESGMPNNRFLAERTGGTYSTLKVQPAELEDSGVYFCASSQVGGALLNEQFFGPGTRLTVL.

This clone has just a few counts. This chain uses TRBV2 with TRBJ2-1; 7 bases map to TRBD2. The CDR3 loop spans 14 amino acids. Germline V gene data show CDR1 as SNHLY and CDR2 as FYNNEI. The ends lost 7 bases at V and 7 bases at J; junction bases unmatched: 10. The CDR3 bases are TGTGCCAGCATGAGTCGGGGGGTGTGGAATGAGCAGTTCTTC. Translated: CASMSRGVWNEQFF.

In this sample, this clone turned up once. The V and J genes are TRBV11-2 and TRBJ1-5; D is unclear. This CDR3 spans 13 amino acids. The germline gives CDR1 SGHAT, CDR2 FQNNGV. V was trimmed by 4 bases and J by 6 bases, leaving 10 bases between them. CDR3: CASSSLIGQPQHF. CDR3 coding DNA: TGTGCCAGCAGCTCGCTAATTGGTCAGCCCCAGCATTTT.